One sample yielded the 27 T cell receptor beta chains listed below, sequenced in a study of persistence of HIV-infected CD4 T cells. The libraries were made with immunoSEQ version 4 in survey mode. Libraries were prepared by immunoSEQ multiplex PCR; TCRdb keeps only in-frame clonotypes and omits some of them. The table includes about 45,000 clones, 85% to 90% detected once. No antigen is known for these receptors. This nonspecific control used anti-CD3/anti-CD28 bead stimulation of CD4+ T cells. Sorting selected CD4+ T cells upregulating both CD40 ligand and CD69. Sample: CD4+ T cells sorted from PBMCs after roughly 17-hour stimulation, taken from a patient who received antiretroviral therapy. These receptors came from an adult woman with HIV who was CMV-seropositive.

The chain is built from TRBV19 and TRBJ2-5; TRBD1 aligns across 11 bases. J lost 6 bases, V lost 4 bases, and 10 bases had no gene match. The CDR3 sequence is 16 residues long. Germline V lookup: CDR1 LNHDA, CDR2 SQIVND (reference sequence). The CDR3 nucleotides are TGTGCCAGTAGTACTTTCGGGACAGGGGGATTACAGACCCAGTACTTC. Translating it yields CASSTFGTGGLQTQYF.

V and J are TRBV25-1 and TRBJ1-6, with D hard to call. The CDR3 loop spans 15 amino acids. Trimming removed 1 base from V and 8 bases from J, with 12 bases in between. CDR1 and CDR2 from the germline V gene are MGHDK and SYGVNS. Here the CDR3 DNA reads TGTGCCAGCAGTGAATTGCGCCAAATTGATTCACCCCTCCACTTT. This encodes CASSELRQIDSPLHF.

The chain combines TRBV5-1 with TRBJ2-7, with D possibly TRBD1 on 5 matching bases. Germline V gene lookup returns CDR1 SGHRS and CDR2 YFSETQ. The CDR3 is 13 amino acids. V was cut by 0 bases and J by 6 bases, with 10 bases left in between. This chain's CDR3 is CASSLAGQAEQYF. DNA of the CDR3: TGCGCCAGCAGCTTGGCCGGACAAGCCGAGCAGTACTTC.

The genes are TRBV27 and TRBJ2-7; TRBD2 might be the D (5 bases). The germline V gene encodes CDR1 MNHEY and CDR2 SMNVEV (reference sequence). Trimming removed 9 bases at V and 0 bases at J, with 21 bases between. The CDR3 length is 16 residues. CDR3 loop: CASQSTAARGSYEQYF. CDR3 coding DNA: TGTGCCAGTCAAAGTACAGCGGCCCGGGGCTCCTACGAGCAGTACTTC.

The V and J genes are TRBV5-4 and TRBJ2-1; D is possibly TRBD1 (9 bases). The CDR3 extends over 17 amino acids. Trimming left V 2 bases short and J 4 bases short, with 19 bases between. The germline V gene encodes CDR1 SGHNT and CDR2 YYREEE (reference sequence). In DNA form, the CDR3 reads TGTGCCAGCAGCTTCGCCGGGGGGGGACAGGGATACAATGAGCAGTTCTTC. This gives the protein CASSFAGGGQGYNEQFF.

The CDR3 is CASSLGAASMNTEAFF. Here the CDR3 DNA reads TGTGCCAGCAGCTTGGGCGCAGCCTCCATGAACACTGAAGCTTTCTTT. The chain links TRBV5-5 to TRBJ1-1; D is ambiguous. The germline V gene has CDR1 SGHKS and CDR2 YYEKEE (reference sequence). CDR3 length: 16 residues. Trimming took off 0 bases at V and 0 bases at J, with 12 bases between the two ends.

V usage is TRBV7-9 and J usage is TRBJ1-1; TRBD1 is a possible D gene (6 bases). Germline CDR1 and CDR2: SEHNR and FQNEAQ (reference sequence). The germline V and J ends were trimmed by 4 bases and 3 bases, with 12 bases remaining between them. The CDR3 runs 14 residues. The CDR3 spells CASSWRGRDTEAFF. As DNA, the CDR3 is TGTGCCAGCAGCTGGCGGGGGCGAGACACTGAAGCTTTCTTT.

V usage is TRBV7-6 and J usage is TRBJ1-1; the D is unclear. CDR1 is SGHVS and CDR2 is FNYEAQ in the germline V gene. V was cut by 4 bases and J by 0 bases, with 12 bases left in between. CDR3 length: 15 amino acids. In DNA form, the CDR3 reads TGTGCCAGCAGCTCCCAACCCACTCTGAACACTGAAGCTTTCTTT. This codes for CASSSQPTLNTEAFF. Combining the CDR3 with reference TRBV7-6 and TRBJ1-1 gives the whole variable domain GAGVSQSPRYKVTKRGQDVALRCDPISGHVSLYWYRQALGQGPEFLTYFNYEAQQDKSGLPNDRFSAERPEGSISTLTIQRTEQRDSAMYRCASSSQPTLNTEAFFGQGTRLTVV.

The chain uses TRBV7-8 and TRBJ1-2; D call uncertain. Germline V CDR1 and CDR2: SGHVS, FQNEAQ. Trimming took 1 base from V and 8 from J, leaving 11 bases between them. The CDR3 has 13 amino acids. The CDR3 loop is CASSLVEVGGYTF. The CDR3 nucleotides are TGTGCCAGCAGCTTAGTGGAAGTAGGGGGCTACACCTTC. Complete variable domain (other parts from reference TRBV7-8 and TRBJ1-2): GAGVSQSPRYKVAKRGQDVALRCDPISGHVSLFWYQQALGQGPEFLTYFQNEAQLDKSGLPSDRFFAERPEGSVSTLKIQRTQQEDSAVYLCASSLVEVGGYTFGSGTRLTVV.

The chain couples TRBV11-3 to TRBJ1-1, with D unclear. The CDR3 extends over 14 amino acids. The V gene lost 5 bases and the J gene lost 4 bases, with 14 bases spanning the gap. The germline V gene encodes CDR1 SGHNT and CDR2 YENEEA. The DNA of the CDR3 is TGTGCCAGCAGCAATTGGCCGGGGTCCACTGAAGCTTTCTTT. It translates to CASSNWPGSTEAFF.

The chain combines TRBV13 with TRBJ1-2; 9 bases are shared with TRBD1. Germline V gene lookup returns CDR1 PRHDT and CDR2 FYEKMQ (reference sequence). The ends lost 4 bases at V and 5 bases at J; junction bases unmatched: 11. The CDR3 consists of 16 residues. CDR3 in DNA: TGTGCCAGCAGCTCGGTCCCGGGACAGGGACTTTATGGCTACACCTTC. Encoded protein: CASSSVPGQGLYGYTF. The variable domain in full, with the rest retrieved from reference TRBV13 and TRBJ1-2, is AAGVIQSPRHLIKEKRETATLKCYPIPRHDTVYWYQQGPGQDPQFLISFYEKMQSDKGSIPDRFSAQQFSDYHSELNMSSLELGDSALYFCASSSVPGQGLYGYTFGSGTRLTVV.

The CDR3 DNA follows: TGCGCCAGCAGTCAATCGCGTGTCAGACCACGACCCAGCTCCTACGAGCAGTACTTC. Amino acids: CASSQSRVRPRPSSYEQYF. This chain joins TRBV23-1 and TRBJ2-7; D remains unclear. TRBV23-1 is known as an ORF, though its function is uncertain. The CDR3 has 19 amino acids. Trimming took 0 bases from V and 0 from J, leaving 21 bases between them.

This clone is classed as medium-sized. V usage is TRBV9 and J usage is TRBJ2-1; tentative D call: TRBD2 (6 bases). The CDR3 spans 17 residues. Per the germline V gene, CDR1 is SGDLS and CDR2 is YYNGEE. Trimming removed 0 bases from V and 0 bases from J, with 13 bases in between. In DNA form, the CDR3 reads TGTGCCAGCAGCGTAGACGGCGGGGCCCCCTCCTACAATGAGCAGTTCTTC. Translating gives CASSVDGGAPSYNEQFF.

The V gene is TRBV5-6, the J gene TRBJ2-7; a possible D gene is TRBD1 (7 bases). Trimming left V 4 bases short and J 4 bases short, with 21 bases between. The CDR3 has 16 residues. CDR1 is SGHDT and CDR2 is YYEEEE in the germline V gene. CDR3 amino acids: CASSPVLKEGAYEQYF. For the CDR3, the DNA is TGTGCCAGCAGCCCTGTCCTTAAGGAGGGGGCGTACGAGCAGTACTTC.

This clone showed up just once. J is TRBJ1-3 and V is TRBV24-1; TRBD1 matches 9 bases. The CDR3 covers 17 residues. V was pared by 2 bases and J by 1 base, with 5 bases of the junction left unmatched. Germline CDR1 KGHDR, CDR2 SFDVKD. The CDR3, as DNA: TGTGCCACCAGTGATTCGGGACAGGGAGAATCTGGAAACACCATATATTTT. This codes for CATSDSGQGESGNTIYF.

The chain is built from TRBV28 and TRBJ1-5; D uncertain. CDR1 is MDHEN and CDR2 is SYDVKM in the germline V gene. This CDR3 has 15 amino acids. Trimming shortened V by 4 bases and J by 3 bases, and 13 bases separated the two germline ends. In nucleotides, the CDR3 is TGTGCCAGCAGTTCTAAACATCTTTCCAATCAGCCCCAGCATTTT. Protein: CASSSKHLSNQPQHF.

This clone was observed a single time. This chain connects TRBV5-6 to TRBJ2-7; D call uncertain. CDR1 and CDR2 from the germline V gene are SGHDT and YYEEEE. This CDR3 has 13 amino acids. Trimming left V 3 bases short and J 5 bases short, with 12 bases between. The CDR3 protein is CASSWSLENEQYF. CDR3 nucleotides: TGTGCCAGCAGCTGGTCCCTAGAAAACGAGCAGTACTTC.

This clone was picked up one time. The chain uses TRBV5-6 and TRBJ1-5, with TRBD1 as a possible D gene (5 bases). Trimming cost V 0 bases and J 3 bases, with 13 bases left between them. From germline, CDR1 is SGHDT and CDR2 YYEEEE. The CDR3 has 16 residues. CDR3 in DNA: TGTGCCAGCAGCTTGGGGGACCGACTATACAATCAGCCCCAGCATTTT. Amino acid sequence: CASSLGDRLYNQPQHF.

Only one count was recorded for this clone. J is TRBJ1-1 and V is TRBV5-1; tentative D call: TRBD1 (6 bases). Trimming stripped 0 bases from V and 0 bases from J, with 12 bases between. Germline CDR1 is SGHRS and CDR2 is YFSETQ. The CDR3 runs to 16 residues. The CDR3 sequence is CASSLALQGLNTEAFF. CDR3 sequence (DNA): TGCGCCAGCAGCTTGGCCCTACAGGGACTGAACACTGAAGCTTTCTTT.

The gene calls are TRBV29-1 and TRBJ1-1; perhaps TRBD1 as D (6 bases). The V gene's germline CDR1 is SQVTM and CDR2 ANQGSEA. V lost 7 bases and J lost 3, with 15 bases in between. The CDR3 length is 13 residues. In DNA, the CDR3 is TGCAGCGCCGTGCAGGGGACTTACACTGAAGCTTTCTTT. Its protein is CSAVQGTYTEAFF.

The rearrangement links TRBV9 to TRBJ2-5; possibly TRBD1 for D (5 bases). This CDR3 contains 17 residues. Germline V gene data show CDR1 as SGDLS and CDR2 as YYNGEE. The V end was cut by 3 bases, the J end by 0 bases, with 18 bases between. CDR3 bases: TGTGCCAGCAGCGGGACCTCCATAGGACAAAACCAAGAGACCCAGTACTTC. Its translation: CASSGTSIGQNQETQYF.

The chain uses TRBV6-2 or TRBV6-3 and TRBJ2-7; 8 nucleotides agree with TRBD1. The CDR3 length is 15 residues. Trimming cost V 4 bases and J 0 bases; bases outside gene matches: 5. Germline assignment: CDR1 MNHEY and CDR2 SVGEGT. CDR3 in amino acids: CASSSGQGSSYEQYF. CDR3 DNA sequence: TGTGCCAGCAGTTCCGGACAGGGCAGCTCCTACGAGCAGTACTTC.

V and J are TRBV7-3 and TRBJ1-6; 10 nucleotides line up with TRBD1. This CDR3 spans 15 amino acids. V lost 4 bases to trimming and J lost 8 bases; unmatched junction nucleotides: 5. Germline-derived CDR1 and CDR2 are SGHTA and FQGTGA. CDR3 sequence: CASSYSGTGDSPLHF. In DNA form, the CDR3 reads TGTGCCAGCAGCTACTCAGGGACAGGGGATTCACCCCTCCACTTT.

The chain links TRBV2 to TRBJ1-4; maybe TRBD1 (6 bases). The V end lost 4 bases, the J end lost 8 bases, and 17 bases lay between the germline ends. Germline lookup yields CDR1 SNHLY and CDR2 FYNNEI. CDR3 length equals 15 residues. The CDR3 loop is CASSALQGGPEKLFF. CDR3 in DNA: TGTGCCAGCAGTGCATTACAGGGAGGGCCCGAAAAACTGTTTTTT. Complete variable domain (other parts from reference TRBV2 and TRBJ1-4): EPEVTQTPSHQVTQMGQEVILRCVPISNHLYFYWYRQILGQKVEFLVSFYNNEISEKSEIFDDQFSVERPDGSNFTLKIRSTKLEDSAMYFCASSALQGGPEKLFFGSGTQLSVL.

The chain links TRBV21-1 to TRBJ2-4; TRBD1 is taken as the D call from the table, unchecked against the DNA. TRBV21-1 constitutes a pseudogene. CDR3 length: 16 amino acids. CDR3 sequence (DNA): TGTGCCAGCAGGTACAACAGGACCCTAGCCAAAAACATTCAGTACTTC. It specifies CASRYNRTLAKNIQYF.

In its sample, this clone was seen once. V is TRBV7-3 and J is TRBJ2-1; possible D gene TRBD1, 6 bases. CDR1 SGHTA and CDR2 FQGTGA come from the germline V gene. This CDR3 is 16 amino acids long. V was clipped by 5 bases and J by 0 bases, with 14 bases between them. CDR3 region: CASSPRRTVSYNEQFF. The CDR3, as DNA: TGTGCCAGCAGCCCACGACGGACAGTCTCCTACAATGAGCAGTTCTTC.

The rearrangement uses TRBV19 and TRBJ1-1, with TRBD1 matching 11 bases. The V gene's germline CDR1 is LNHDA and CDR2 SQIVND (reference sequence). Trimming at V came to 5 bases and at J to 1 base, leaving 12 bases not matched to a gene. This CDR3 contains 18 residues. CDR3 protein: CASSRPRDRGESNTEAFF. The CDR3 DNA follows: TGTGCCAGTAGTCGCCCTCGGGACAGGGGGGAGTCGAACACTGAAGCTTTCTTT.